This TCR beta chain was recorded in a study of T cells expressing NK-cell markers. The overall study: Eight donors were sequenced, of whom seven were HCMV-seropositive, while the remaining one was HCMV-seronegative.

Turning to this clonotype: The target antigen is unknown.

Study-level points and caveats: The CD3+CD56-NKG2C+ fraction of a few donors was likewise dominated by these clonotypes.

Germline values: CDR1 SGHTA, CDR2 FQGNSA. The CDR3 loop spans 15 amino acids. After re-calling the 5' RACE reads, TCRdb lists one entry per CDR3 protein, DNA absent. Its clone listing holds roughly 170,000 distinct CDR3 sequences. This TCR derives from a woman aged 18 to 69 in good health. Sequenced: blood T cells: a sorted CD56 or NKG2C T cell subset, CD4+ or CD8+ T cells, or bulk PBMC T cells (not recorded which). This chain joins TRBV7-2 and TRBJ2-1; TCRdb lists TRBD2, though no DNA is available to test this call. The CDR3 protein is CASSLVTSGDNEQFF.